The subject of this entry is one TCR beta chain. What it recognizes is unknown. Distinct nucleotide sequences in the sample also encode this CDR3. The data are from a study of immune evolution from preneoplasia to lung adenocarcinoma. Study results and limitations: Later-stage lesions appeared to have more T cells, more diversity, less clonality. Compared with EGFR-mutant or double wild-type lesions, KRAS-mutant nodules were more clonal. Top clone frequencies peaked in normal lung, apparently declining through invasive adenocarcinoma.

This CDR3 is built from 14 residues. The germline V gene encodes CDR1 GTSNPN and CDR2 SVGIG (reference sequence). Between the trimmed V and J ends, which lost 5 bases and 7 bases, there was a span of 17 bases. TCRdb keeps only in-frame clones here, not all; method: immunoSEQ multiplex PCR. This table holds roughly 28,000 clones, about 74% found once. Patients had resection in Japan or China between 2014 and 2017. The sequence was obtained from a person in their sixties with invasive lung adenocarcinoma. Some clones in this sample may be carry-over from other donors' samples. The sequencing input was FFPE invasive lung adenocarcinoma tissue. This chain uses TRBV30 with TRBJ1-4, with D tentatively TRBD1 (6 bases). CDR3 in amino acids: CAWSNRDGSEKLFF. The CDR3, as DNA: TGTGCCTGGTCAAACAGGGACGGTAGTGAAAAACTGTTTTTT.